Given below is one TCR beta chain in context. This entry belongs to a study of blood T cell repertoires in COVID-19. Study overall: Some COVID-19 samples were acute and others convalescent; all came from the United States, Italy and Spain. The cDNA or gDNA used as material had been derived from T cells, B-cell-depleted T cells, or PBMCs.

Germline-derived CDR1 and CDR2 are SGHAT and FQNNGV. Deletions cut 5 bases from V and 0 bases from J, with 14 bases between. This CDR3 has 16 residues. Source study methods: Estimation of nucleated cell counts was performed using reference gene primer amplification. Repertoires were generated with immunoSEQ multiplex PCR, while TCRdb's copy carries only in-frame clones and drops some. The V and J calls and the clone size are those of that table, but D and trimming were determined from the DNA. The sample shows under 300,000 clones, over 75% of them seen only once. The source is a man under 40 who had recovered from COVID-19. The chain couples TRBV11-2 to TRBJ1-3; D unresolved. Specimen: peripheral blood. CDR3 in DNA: TGTGCCAGCAGCCCCCAGGAGGGTTCCTCTGGAAACACCATATATTTT. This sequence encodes CASSPQEGSSGNTIYF.